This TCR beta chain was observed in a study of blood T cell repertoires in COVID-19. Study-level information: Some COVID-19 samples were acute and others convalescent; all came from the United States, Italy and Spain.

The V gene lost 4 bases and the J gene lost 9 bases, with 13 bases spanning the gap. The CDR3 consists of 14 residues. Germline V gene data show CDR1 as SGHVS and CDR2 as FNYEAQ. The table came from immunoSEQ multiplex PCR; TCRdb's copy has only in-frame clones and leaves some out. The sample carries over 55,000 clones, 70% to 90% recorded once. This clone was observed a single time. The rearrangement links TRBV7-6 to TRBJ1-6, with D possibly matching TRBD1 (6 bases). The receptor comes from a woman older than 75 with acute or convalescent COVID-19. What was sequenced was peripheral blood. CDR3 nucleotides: TGTGCCAGCAGCTCCCGGGACACTATTTCACCCCTCCACTTT. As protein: CASSSRDTISPLHF.